The sequence of this TCR beta chain was determined in a study of beta chain features in type 1 diabetes. Notes on the study in general: Over-representation of high TCR-expressing cells was a possible consequence of cDNA sequencing. Researchers report that Type 1 diabetes patients had moderately but significantly shorter TCRB CDR3s across all four CD4+ subsets. Whether TCRB rearrangement is influenced by HLA type went unresolved here. Patients' naive, central memory and regulatory TCRB repertoires appeared more alike than those of healthy donors.

V lost 6 bases to trimming and J lost 4 bases, with 9 bases between them. The CDR3 consists of 12 residues. CDR1 is SNHLY and CDR2 is FYNNEI in the germline V gene. Via CD45RO/CCR7/CD25/CD127/CD95/CD27, cells of the CD4+ naive, central memory, regulatory and stem cell-like memory subsets were sorted. This clone turned up a few times. Its antigen is unidentified. Of the isolated RNA, all was reverse transcribed, and so the sequenced material was expressed TCRB transcripts. Repertoires were generated with immunoSEQ multiplex PCR, while TCRdb's copy carries only in-frame clones and drops some. Of 250,000 to 300,000 clones in the sample, approximately 15% are singletons; the top ten hold about 0.017%.

V gene TRBV2 combines with J gene TRBJ2-5, with D maybe TRBD2 (5 bases). The sample taken for sequencing was naive CD4+ T cells from blood. This clonotype originated in a man younger than 45 with type 1 diabetes. CDR3 coding DNA: TGTGCCAGCAGCGTTCGGGGAGAGACCCAGTACTTC. Amino acids: CASSVRGETQYF.